The 12 T cell receptor beta chains listed next were all sequenced from one sample in a study of cytomegalovirus exposure and HLA in healthy donors. Primers: 60 Vbeta forward and 13 Jbeta reverse. TCRdb keeps only in-frame clones here, not all; method: immunoSEQ multiplex PCR. This table holds about 120,000 clones, approximately 67% found once. What was sequenced was PBMCs. The receptors stem from a man younger than 30 in good health and CMV-seropositive.

The gene calls are TRBV28 and TRBJ1-2; a possible D gene is TRBD1 (6 bases). Between the trimmed V and J ends, which lost 2 bases and 7 bases, there was a span of 17 bases. CDR3 size: 15 residues. Germline CDR1 MDHEN, CDR2 SYDVKM. CDR3 region: CASSLKGGGPGGYTF. Written as DNA, the CDR3 is TGTGCCAGCAGTTTAAAAGGGGGTGGGCCAGGTGGCTACACCTTC.

This chain's CDR3 is CASSPYGLASGLETQYF. DNA for the CDR3: TGTGCCAGCAGCCCCTACGGGTTGGCTTCCGGGTTGGAGACCCAGTACTTC. The chain has TRBV11-3 and TRBJ2-5; D gene uncertain. The CDR3 has 17 amino acids. The germline CDR1 and CDR2 sequences are SGHNT and YENEEA. V lost 5 bases and J 5 bases, leaving 24 bases between the germline ends.

The chain is built from TRBV2 and TRBJ2-1; 15 bases fit TRBD2. Trimming at V came to 4 bases and at J to 9 bases, leaving 7 bases not matched to a gene. Germline V gene lookup returns CDR1 SNHLY and CDR2 FYNNEI. The length of the CDR3 is 16 residues. The CDR3 spells CASSGTSGGDGGEQFF. The CDR3, as DNA: TGTGCCAGCAGTGGGACTAGCGGGGGGGATGGTGGTGAGCAGTTCTTC.

The chain is built from TRBV5-1 and TRBJ2-2; 8 bases are shared with TRBD1. V shed 3 bases, J shed 3 bases, and the junction held 7 bases outside the gene matches. The V gene's germline CDR1 is SGHRS and CDR2 YFSETQ. CDR3 length equals 16 residues. CDR3 in amino acids: CASSWGDRGYTGELFF. CDR3 DNA: TGCGCCAGCAGCTGGGGAGACAGGGGATACACCGGGGAGCTGTTTTTT.

The gene calls are TRBV6-5 and TRBJ2-2; maybe TRBD1 (5 bases). The germline CDR1 and CDR2 sequences are MNHEY and SVGAGI. The CDR3 contains 15 residues. Trimming shortened V by 6 bases and J by 1 base, and 12 bases separated the two germline ends. The CDR3 DNA follows: TGTGCCAGCAGAGATCCTAGGGGGAACACCGGGGAGCTGTTTTTT. Translated, it gives CASRDPRGNTGELFF.

The V gene is TRBV6-6, the J gene TRBJ2-5, with 7 bases aligning to TRBD1. The V segment lost 4 bases and the J segment 5 bases; nucleotides outside the gene matches: 13. CDR1 and CDR2 (germline): MNHNY, SVGAGI (reference sequence). CDR3 size: 16 residues. The CDR3 loop is CASSSTDRLIQETQYF. The DNA of the CDR3 is TGTGCCAGCAGTTCTACGGACAGGTTAATTCAGGAGACCCAGTACTTC.

V usage is TRBV5-1 and J usage is TRBJ1-2, with a tentative D call TRBD1 (6 bases). V lost 4 bases to trimming and J lost 3 bases, with 13 bases between them. This CDR3 region has 14 residues. Germline V gene data show CDR1 as SGHRS and CDR2 as YFSETQ. The CDR3 loop is CASSKTGTDYGYTF. Written as DNA, the CDR3 is TGCGCCAGCAGCAAGACAGGTACAGACTATGGCTACACCTTC.

CDR3 loop: CASRNSGDSYNEQFF. The CDR3 DNA sequence: TGTGCCAGCAGAAATAGCGGGGATTCCTACAATGAGCAGTTCTTC. The rearrangement uses TRBV7-2 and TRBJ2-1; 8 bases align to TRBD2. Germline V lookup: CDR1 SGHTA, CDR2 FQGNSA. This CDR3 is built from 15 residues. V lost 6 bases to trimming and J lost 1 base; unmatched junction nucleotides: 5.

This clone was seen only a few times. Here the CDR3 DNA reads TGCGCCAGCAGCTTGGAGGGGGAGCTAAATGAAGAGACCCAGTACTTC. Amino acids: CASSLEGELNEETQYF. This sequence joins TRBV5-1 and TRBJ2-5; D is possibly TRBD1 (6 bases). Deletions cut 0 bases from V and 3 bases from J, with 15 bases between. Germline CDR1 is SGHRS and CDR2 is YFSETQ. The CDR3 runs to 16 residues.

This chain joins TRBV14 and TRBJ2-7; tentative D call: TRBD1 (6 bases). Per germline, CDR1 SGHDN and CDR2 FVKESK. The CDR3 has 14 residues. Trimming removed 5 bases from V and 3 bases from J, with 14 bases in between. CDR3 sequence reads: CASSLTGTDYEQYV. The CDR3 region has the DNA TGTGCCAGCAGCTTAACAGGGACCGACTACGAGCAGTACGTC.

The J gene is TRBJ2-5, the V gene TRBV27, with TRBD1 identical over 9 bases. J gave up 5 bases and V 5 bases, and 6 bases lay outside the gene matches. This CDR3 comprises 14 residues. Germline lookup yields CDR1 MNHEY and CDR2 SMNVEV (reference sequence). The CDR3 bases are TGTGCCAGCAGTACACAGGGGGCCTGGGAGACCCAGTACTTC. It codes for CASSTQGAWETQYF.

The gene calls are TRBV11-2 and TRBJ1-2, with D tentatively TRBD1 (6 bases). The CDR3 is made up of 13 amino acids. Germline V lookup: CDR1 SGHAT, CDR2 FQNNGV. The V end was cut by 5 bases, the J end by 8 bases, with 15 bases between. CDR3 sequence (DNA): TGTGCCAGCAGCACAGGGACACCAGCCGGCTACACCTTC. Translation: CASSTGTPAGYTF.